One sample yielded the 9 T cell receptor beta chains listed below, sequenced in a study of blood T cell repertoires in COVID-19. TCRdb keeps only in-frame clones here, not all; method: immunoSEQ multiplex PCR. The profile shows 300,000 to 400,000 clones, more than 80% of them singletons. Material: peripheral blood. These TCRs come from a woman aged 30 to 39 with COVID-19, enrolled during active disease.

The chain couples TRBV3-1 (or the pseudogene TRBV3-2) to TRBJ2-3, with D possibly being TRBD2 (7 bases). The germline CDR1 and CDR2 sequences are LGHDT and YNNKEL (reference sequence). The CDR3 has 16 amino acids. The V gene lost 4 bases and the J gene lost 1 base, with 15 bases spanning the gap. The CDR3: CASSRRGGPGTDTQYF. In DNA form, the CDR3 reads TGTGCCAGCAGCCGTAGGGGGGGGCCGGGCACAGATACGCAGTATTTT.

The J gene is TRBJ2-7, the V gene TRBV10-1, with D unresolved. V gave up 0 bases and J gave up 5 bases, with 14 bases separating them. This CDR3 comprises 15 residues. The germline CDR1 and CDR2 sequences are WNHNN and SYGVQD (reference sequence). DNA for the CDR3: TGCGCCAGCAGTGAGTCGGTCGGTAGCCCAGACGAGCAGTACTTC. Translation: CASSESVGSPDEQYF.

This clone appeared once. This chain uses TRBV9 with TRBJ1-2; D possibly corresponds to TRBD1 (6 bases). Germline CDR1 SGDLS, CDR2 YYNGEE. V was clipped by 7 bases and J by 6 bases, with 16 bases between them. The CDR3 runs 13 residues. DNA of the CDR3: TGTGCCAGCCAGGACCGGACAGCCCATGGCTACACCTTC. Protein sequence: CASQDRTAHGYTF.

This chain joins TRBV2 and TRBJ2-6, with D tentatively TRBD1 (5 bases). V gave up 3 bases and J gave up 2 bases, with 11 bases separating them. CDR1 is SNHLY and CDR2 is FYNNEI in the germline V gene. The CDR3 has 16 residues. The CDR3 is CASSDLRGAGANVLTF. In DNA, the CDR3 is TGTGCCAGCAGTGACCTAAGGGGTGCTGGGGCCAACGTCCTGACTTTC.

The rearrangement uses TRBV11-2 and TRBJ2-1, with 8 nucleotides matching TRBD2. Germline loops: CDR1 SGHAT, CDR2 FQNNGV. This CDR3 region has 15 residues. V lost 1 base and J lost 8; bases outside the gene matches: 7. CDR3 region: CASSLVVAGGYEQFF. For the CDR3, the DNA is TGTGCCAGCAGCTTAGTAGTGGCGGGGGGCTATGAGCAGTTCTTC.

The rearrangement joins TRBV20-1 to TRBJ1-2; D call uncertain. Germline V gene data show CDR1 as DFQATT and CDR2 as SNEGSKA (reference sequence). With 3 bases removed from V and 7 bases from J, the gap between germline ends came to 15 bases. CDR3 size: 13 residues. In nucleotides, the CDR3 is TGCAGTGCTAGTGTGTCGGCGGGGAGTGGCTACACCTTC. It is translated as CSASVSAGSGYTF.

The chain links TRBV11-3 to TRBJ2-7; no clear D. Trimming removed 2 bases at V and 2 bases at J, with 10 bases between. Germline V gene lookup returns CDR1 SGHNT and CDR2 YENEEA. This CDR3 region has 14 residues. The CDR3 nucleotides are TGTGCCAGCAGCTTATACCCGGGTCCCTACGAGCAGTACTTC. Translating it yields CASSLYPGPYEQYF.

The chain couples TRBV11-2 to TRBJ2-1, with D tentatively TRBD1 (5 bases). CDR1 is SGHAT and CDR2 is FQNNGV in the germline V gene. CDR3 length: 14 amino acids. V was shortened by 6 bases and J by 5 bases, with 14 bases between the two germline ends. CDR3 DNA sequence: TGTGCCAGCAGAAAAACGACAGCTGACAATGAGCAGTTCTTC. Its protein is CASRKTTADNEQFF.

V and J are TRBV2 and TRBJ2-7; a weak D match, TRBD1 (6 bases). The germline V and J ends were trimmed by 7 bases and 4 bases, with 17 bases remaining between them. CDR3 length equals 14 residues. Germline V lookup: CDR1 SNHLY, CDR2 FYNNEI. CDR3 region: CASNPVDRRYEQYF. CDR3 DNA: TGTGCCAGCAACCCCGTGGACAGACGTTACGAGCAGTACTTC.